The 4 T cell receptor beta chains reported below all come from one sample, sequenced in a study of CD8+CD57+ T cells in acquired aplastic anemia. Using genomic DNA as the template, TCR beta VDJ and CDR3 profiling was carried out. TCRdb itself ran the reads through MiXCR, one entry per CDR3 protein. The top ten hold around 46% of the sample, which has 150,000 to 200,000 distinct CDR3 sequences, over 60% seen once. The sample comprised sorted CD4+, CD8+, or CD8+CD57+ T cells (not recorded which) from PBMCs. The source is a human donor with severe aplastic anemia or a healthy control (not recorded which).

V is TRBV7-8 and J is TRBJ2-5; possible D gene TRBD1, 6 bases. The CDR3 runs to 15 residues. Trimming shortened V by 5 bases and J by 1 base, and 14 bases separated the two germline ends. Germline CDR1 reads SGHVS; CDR2 reads FQNEAQ. DNA of the CDR3: TGTGCCAGCAGCCTAGACACAGGGACCCAAGAGACCCAGTACTTC. Protein sequence: CASSLDTGTQETQYF.

J is TRBJ2-7 and V is TRBV20-1; possible D gene TRBD2, 5 bases. Germline CDR1 DFQATT, CDR2 SNEGSKA (reference sequence). The CDR3 loop spans 12 amino acids. Trimming left V 0 bases short and J 6 bases short, with 9 bases between. The CDR3 nucleotides are TGCAGTGCTAGAGATCTCCGGGGCGAGCAGTACTTC. It codes for CSARDLRGEQYF.

This clonotype was observed a few times. V usage is TRBV2 and J usage is TRBJ2-5; D is uncertain. V was trimmed by 7 bases and J by 1 base, leaving 7 bases between them. This CDR3 has 12 amino acids. From germline, CDR1 is SNHLY and CDR2 FYNNEI. The DNA of the CDR3 is TGTGCCAGCATCCATTCCCAAGAGACCCAGTACTTC. Amino acid sequence: CASIHSQETQYF. Drawing the rest from reference TRBV2 and TRBJ2-5, the complete variable domain is EPEVTQTPSHQVTQMGQEVILRCVPISNHLYFYWYRQILGQKVEFLVSFYNNEISEKSEIFDDQFSVERPDGSNFTLKIRSTKLEDSAMYFCASIHSQETQYFGPGTRLLVL.

This clonotype was seen only a few times. The chain carries TRBV6-5 and TRBJ1-1, with 8 bases fitting TRBD1. The CDR3 is 13 amino acids. Germline loops: CDR1 MNHEY, CDR2 SVGAGI. V dropped 4 bases and J dropped 9; count of bases not matched to a gene: 7. The CDR3 spells CASSFRGQGKAFF. The CDR3 DNA is TGTGCCAGCAGTTTCCGAGGACAGGGAAAAGCTTTCTTT.